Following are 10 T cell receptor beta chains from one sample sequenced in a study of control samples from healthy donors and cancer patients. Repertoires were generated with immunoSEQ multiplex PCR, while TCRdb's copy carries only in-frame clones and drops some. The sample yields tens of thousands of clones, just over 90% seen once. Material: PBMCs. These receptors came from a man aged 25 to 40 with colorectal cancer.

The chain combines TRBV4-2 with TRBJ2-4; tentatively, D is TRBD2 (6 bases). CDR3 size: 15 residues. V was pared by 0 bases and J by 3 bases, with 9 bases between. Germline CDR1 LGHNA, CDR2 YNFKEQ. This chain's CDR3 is CASSQDWGDKNIQYF. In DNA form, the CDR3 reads TGTGCCAGCAGCCAAGATTGGGGGGACAAAAACATTCAGTACTTC.

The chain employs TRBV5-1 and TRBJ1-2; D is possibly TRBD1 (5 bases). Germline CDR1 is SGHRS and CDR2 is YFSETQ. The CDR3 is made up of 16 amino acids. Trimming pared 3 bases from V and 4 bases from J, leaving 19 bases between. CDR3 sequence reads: CASSSGTVATGYGYTF. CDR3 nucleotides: TGCGCCAGCAGCTCCGGAACAGTCGCTACAGGCTATGGCTACACCTTC.

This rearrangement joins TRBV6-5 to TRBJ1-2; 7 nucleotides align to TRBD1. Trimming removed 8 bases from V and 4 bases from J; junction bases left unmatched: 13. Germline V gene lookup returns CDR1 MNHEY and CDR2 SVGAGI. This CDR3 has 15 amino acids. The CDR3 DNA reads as TGTGCCAGCCAGGACAGGCTCTGGAGGGGCTATGGCTACACCTTC. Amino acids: CASQDRLWRGYGYTF.

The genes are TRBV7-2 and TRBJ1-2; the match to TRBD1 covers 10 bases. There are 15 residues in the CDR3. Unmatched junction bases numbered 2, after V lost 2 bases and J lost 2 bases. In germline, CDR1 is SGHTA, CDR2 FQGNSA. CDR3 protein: CASSLSGQGNYGYTF. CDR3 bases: TGTGCCAGCAGCTTATCGGGACAGGGGAACTATGGCTACACCTTC.

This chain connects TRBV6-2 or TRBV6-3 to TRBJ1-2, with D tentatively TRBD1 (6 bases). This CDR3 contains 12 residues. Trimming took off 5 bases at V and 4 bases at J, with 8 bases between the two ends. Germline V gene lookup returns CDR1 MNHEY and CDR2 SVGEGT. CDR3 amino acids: CASSPGAYGYTF. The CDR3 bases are TGTGCCAGCAGTCCGGGGGCCTATGGCTACACCTTC.

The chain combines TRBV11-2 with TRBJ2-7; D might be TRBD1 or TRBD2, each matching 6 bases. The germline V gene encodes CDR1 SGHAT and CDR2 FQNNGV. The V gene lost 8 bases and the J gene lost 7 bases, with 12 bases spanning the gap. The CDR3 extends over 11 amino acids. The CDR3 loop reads CASLRDTEQYF. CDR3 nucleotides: TGTGCCAGCTTGCGGGACACAGAGCAGTACTTC. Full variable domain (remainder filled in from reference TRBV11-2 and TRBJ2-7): EAGVAQSPRYKIIEKRQSVAFWCNPISGHATLYWYQQILGQGPKLLIQFQNNGVVDDSQLPKDRFSAERLKGVDSTLKIQPAKLEDSAVYLCASLRDTEQYFGPGTRLTVT.

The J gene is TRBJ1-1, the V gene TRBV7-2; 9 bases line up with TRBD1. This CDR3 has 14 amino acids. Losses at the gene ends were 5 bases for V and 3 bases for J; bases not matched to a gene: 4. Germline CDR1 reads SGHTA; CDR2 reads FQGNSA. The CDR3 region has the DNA TGTGCCAGCAGCGTTAGACAGGGGGACACTGAAGCTTTCTTT. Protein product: CASSVRQGDTEAFF.

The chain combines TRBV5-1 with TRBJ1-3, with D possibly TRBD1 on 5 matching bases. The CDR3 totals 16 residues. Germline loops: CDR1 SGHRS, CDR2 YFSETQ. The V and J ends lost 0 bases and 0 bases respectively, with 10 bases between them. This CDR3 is CASSLVYRTSGNTIYF. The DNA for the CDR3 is TGCGCCAGCAGCTTGGTGTACAGGACCTCTGGAAACACCATATATTTT.

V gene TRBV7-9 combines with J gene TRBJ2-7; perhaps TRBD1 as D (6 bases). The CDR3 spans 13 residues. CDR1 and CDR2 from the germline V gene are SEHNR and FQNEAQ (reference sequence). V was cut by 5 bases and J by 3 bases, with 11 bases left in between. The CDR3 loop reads CASSPDSYYEQYV. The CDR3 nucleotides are TGTGCCAGCAGCCCGGACAGTTACTACGAGCAGTACGTC.

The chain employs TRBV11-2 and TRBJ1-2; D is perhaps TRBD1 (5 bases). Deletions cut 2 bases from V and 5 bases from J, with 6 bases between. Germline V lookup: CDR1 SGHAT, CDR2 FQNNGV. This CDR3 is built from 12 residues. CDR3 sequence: CASSLSGYGYTF. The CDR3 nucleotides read TGTGCCAGCAGCTTATCAGGGTATGGCTACACCTTC. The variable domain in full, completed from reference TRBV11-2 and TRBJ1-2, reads EAGVAQSPRYKIIEKRQSVAFWCNPISGHATLYWYQQILGQGPKLLIQFQNNGVVDDSQLPKDRFSAERLKGVDSTLKIQPAKLEDSAVYLCASSLSGYGYTFGSGTRLTVV.